The present T cell receptor beta chain was sequenced within a study of T cell repertoires in cytomegalovirus infection. Study as a whole: Matching HLA type, along with CMV infection, was indicated by public TCR beta signatures.

Germline V CDR1 and CDR2: LNHDA, SQIVND (reference sequence). The CDR3 extends over 14 amino acids. Overall study findings and caveats: Within the response measured ex vivo, HLA-C-restricted CMV-specific TCR beta clonotypes were dominant. Of the TCR beta families, the public ones yielded a cumulative frequency that identified carriers of CMV plus the relevant HLA.

A single record per CDR3 protein comes from TCRdb applying MiXCR to the reads. The sample shows approximately 490,000 distinct CDR3 sequences, about 11% of them seen only once. As concerns this clonotype: Antigen unknown. A read error is possible here, since a much larger clone lies one base away.

The chain uses TRBV19 and TRBJ1-1; D unclear. The sample comprised PBMCs. The TCR was taken from a human donor in good health (CMV status not recorded). Some clones in this sample may be carry-over from other donors' samples. CDR3 in amino acids: CTSTPRGKNTEAFF. In DNA, the CDR3 is TGTACCAGTACCCCCCGAGGCAAGAACACTGAAGCTTTCTTT. Full variable domain (rest looked up from reference TRBV19 and TRBJ1-1): DGGITQSPKYLFRKEGQNVTLSCEQNLNHDAMYWYRQDPGQGLRLIYYSQIVNDFQKGDIAEGYSVSREKKESFPLTVTSAQKNPTAFYLCTSTPRGKNTEAFFGQGTRLTVV.